What follows is one TCR beta chain and its context. This sample is drawn from a study of blood T cell repertoires in COVID-19. Study context: The samples span acute and convalescent COVID-19 from the United States, Italy and Spain. In each case, the material was cDNA or gDNA derived from T cells, B-cell-depleted T cells, or PBMCs.

Study processing details: Counts of nucleated cells, estimated from reference gene primer amplification, were obtained. Sequenced by immunoSEQ multiplex PCR; TCRdb stores in-frame clones only, minus some. V and J calls and clone size are those listed in that table; D and trimming were worked out from the DNA. The table has 90,000 to 140,000 clones, about 76% seen once. V dropped 0 bases and J dropped 11 bases, with 8 bases sitting between them. This CDR3 contains 11 residues. CDR1 SGHDT and CDR2 YYEEEE come from the germline V gene. This sequence originates from a woman aged 70-85 years with acute or convalescent COVID-19. The gene calls are TRBV5-6 and TRBJ1-1; D might be TRBD1 (6 bases). The sequencing input was peripheral blood. In DNA, the CDR3 is TGTGCCAGCAGCTTGGACAGGGTGGCTTTCTTT. It is translated as CASSLDRVAFF. Full variable domain (remainder filled in from reference TRBV5-6 and TRBJ1-1): DAGVTQSPTHLIKTRGQQVTLRCSPKSGHDTVSWYQQALGQGPQFIFQYYEEEERQRGNFPDRFSGHQFPNYSSELNVNALLLGDSALYLCASSLDRVAFFGQGTRLTVV.